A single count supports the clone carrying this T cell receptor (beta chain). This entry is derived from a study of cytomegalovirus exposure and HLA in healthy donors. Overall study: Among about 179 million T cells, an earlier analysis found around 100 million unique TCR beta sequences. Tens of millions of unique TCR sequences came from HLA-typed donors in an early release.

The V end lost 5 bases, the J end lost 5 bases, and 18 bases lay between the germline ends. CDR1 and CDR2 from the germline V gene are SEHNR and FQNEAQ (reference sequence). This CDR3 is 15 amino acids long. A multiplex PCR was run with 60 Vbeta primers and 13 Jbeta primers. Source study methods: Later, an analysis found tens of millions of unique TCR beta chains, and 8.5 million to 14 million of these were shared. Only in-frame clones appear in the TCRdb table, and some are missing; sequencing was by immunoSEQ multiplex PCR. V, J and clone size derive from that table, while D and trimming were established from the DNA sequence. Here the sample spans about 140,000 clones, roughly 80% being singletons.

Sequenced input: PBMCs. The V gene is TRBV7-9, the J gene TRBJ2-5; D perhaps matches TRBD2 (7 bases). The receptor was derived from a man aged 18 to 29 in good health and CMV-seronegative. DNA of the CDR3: TGTGCCAGCAGCCCCTCCGAGGGGGGAGGGGAGACCCAGTACTTC. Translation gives CASSPSEGGGETQYF.